Each of the 13 T cell receptor beta chains below was sequenced from the same sample in a study of blood T cell repertoires in COVID-19. Only in-frame clones appear in the TCRdb table, and some are missing; sequencing was by immunoSEQ multiplex PCR. The sample has roughly 260,000 clones; 65% to 80% are singletons. Sequences were obtained from peripheral blood. Receptor source: a middle-aged woman with active or convalescent COVID-19.

The V and J genes are TRBV10-3 and TRBJ1-2, with TRBD1 as a possible D gene (5 bases). The CDR3 sequence is 16 residues long. The V and J ends lost 2 bases and 2 bases respectively, with 15 bases between them. Germline CDR1 and CDR2: ENHRY and SYGVKD. Here the CDR3 DNA reads TGTGCCATCAGTGAGACCAGTCATTCAGGGAACTATGGCTACACCTTC. Translation gives CAISETSHSGNYGYTF.

J is TRBJ1-2 and V is TRBV24-1; 7 nucleotides align to TRBD1. V lost 0 bases and J lost 4; bases outside the gene matches: 4. Germline V lookup: CDR1 KGHDR, CDR2 SFDVKD. The CDR3 contains 15 residues. This chain's CDR3 is CATSDLVGTAYGYTF. As DNA, the CDR3 is TGTGCCACCAGTGATTTGGTAGGGACAGCCTATGGCTACACCTTC.

This chain joins TRBV18 and TRBJ2-7, with 8 positions matching TRBD1. V was pared by 6 bases and J by 5 bases, with 9 bases of the junction left unmatched. Looked up from germline, CDR1 is KGHSH and CDR2 is LQKENI. The CDR3 sequence is 14 residues long. The CDR3 sequence: CASSQETGDDEQYF. The CDR3 nucleotides read TGTGCCAGCTCCCAAGAGACAGGGGATGACGAGCAGTACTTC.

This sequence joins TRBV11-2 and TRBJ1-2; possible D gene TRBD1, 6 bases. CDR3 length: 15 residues. Germline loops: CDR1 SGHAT, CDR2 FQNNGV. The germline V and J ends were trimmed by 5 bases and 4 bases, with 17 bases remaining between them. For the CDR3, the DNA is TGTGCCAGCAGCGATCGACAGGTTGGAGTCTATGGCTACACCTTC. It yields the protein CASSDRQVGVYGYTF.

The CDR3 sequence: CASSGGGAATNEKLFF. The CDR3 DNA reads TGCGCCAGCAGCGGGGGGGGCGCAGCAACTAATGAAAAACTGTTTTTT. The rearrangement links TRBV5-1 to TRBJ1-4, with D maybe TRBD1 (6 bases). CDR1 SGHRS and CDR2 YFSETQ come from the germline V gene. The CDR3 loop spans 16 amino acids. V was shortened by 4 bases and J by 0 bases, with 13 bases between the two germline ends. Supplemented by reference TRBV5-1 and TRBJ1-4, the full variable domain reads KAGVTQTPRYLIKTRGQQVTLSCSPISGHRSVSWYQQTPGQGLQFLFEYFSETQRNKGNFPGRFSGRQFSNSRSEMNVSTLELGDSALYLCASSGGGAATNEKLFFGSGTQLSVL.

This clone was seen a single time. This rearrangement joins TRBV25-1 to TRBJ1-6, with D perhaps matching TRBD1 (5 bases). In germline, CDR1 is MGHDK, CDR2 SYGVNS. The CDR3 has 14 residues. The V gene lost 4 bases and the J gene lost 10 bases, with 14 bases spanning the gap. CDR3 nucleotide sequence: TGTGCCAGCAGTGGTCAGGGTAAGGGCTCACCCCTCCACTTT. The encoded protein is CASSGQGKGSPLHF.

The chain employs TRBV27 and TRBJ2-1, with D perhaps TRBD2 (5 bases). Looked up from germline, CDR1 is MNHEY and CDR2 is SMNVEV (reference sequence). V was cut by 5 bases and J by 0 bases, with 14 bases left in between. CDR3 length: 16 residues. The DNA for the CDR3 is TGTGCCAGCAGTCTCAGCGGAGCGAGCTCCTACAATGAGCAGTTCTTC. Translating gives CASSLSGASSYNEQFF.

This clone was found a few times. The V and J genes are TRBV5-1 and TRBJ1-1; unclear D gene. The V gene lost 4 bases and the J gene lost 4 bases, with 11 bases spanning the gap. This CDR3 has 13 amino acids. Per germline, CDR1 SGHRS and CDR2 YFSETQ. The CDR3 nucleotides read TGCGCCAGCAGCCTGGGGTGGAGCACTGAAGCTTTCTTT. Translating it yields CASSLGWSTEAFF.

The chain links TRBV6-5 to TRBJ1-2, with D perhaps TRBD1 (6 bases). Trimming took 0 bases from V and 6 from J, leaving 11 bases between them. The CDR3 contains 14 residues. Looked up from germline, CDR1 is MNHEY and CDR2 is SVGAGI. The CDR3 reads CASSYSQGNNGYTF. Here the CDR3 DNA reads TGTGCCAGCAGTTACTCACAGGGTAATAATGGCTACACCTTC.

V and J are TRBV6-6 and TRBJ2-7, with D hard to call. CDR3 size: 14 residues. Germline CDR1 is MNHNY and CDR2 is SVGAGI (reference sequence). The V and J ends lost 0 bases and 3 bases respectively, with 9 bases between them. The CDR3 DNA is TGTGCCAGCAGTTACTCGGCAGGCTTCTACGAGCAGTACTTC. Protein sequence: CASSYSAGFYEQYF.

The V gene is TRBV6-5, the J gene TRBJ2-3; 7 nucleotides agree with TRBD1. The CDR3 extends over 14 amino acids. After removal of 4 bases from V and 7 bases from J, the junction contained 8 bases not matched to a gene. Germline V gene lookup returns CDR1 MNHEY and CDR2 SVGAGI. CDR3 DNA: TGTGCCAGCAGTTCGGGACAGACTTGGCATACGCAGTATTTT. Amino acids: CASSSGQTWHTQYF.

There are a few counts of this clone. The chain couples TRBV12-3 or TRBV12-4 to TRBJ2-7, with D possibly being TRBD2 (6 bases). V dropped 3 bases and J dropped 4 bases, with 7 bases sitting between them. There are 12 residues in the CDR3. CDR3 in DNA: TGTGCCAGCAGTTTGGAGGGTTACGAGCAGTACGTC. It encodes CASSLEGYEQYV.

This chain connects TRBV29-1 to TRBJ1-1, with a tentative D call TRBD1 (5 bases). Germline V lookup: CDR1 SQVTM, CDR2 ANQGSEA. V lost 4 bases, J lost 5 bases, and 17 bases lay in between. The CDR3 is made up of 14 amino acids. CDR3 nucleotide sequence: TGCAGCGTTGGTTACCTGGGGGGGTTTACTGAAGCTTTCTTT. This translates into CSVGYLGGFTEAFF.